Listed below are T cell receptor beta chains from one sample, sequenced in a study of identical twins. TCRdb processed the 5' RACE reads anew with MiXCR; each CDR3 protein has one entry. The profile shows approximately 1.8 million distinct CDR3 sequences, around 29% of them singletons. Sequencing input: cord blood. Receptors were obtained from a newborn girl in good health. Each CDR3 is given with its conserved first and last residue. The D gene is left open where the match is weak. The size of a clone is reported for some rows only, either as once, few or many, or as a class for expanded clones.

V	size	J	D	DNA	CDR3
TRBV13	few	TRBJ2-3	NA	TGTGCCAGCAGTGACAATAATGTAGCGGCCACAGATACGCAGTATTTT	CASSDNNVAATDTQYF
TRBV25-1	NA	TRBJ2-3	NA	TGTGCCAGCAGTGTAACGCCAATGACAGATACGCAGTATTTT	CASSVTPMTDTQYF
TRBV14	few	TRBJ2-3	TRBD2	TGTGCCAGCAGCCAAGTCGGGGGACTAGGCGCCTTCACAGATACGCAGTATTTT	CASSQVGGLGAFTDTQYF
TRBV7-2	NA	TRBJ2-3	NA	TGTGCCAGCAGCTTATCCCATACGAAGGGCACAGATACGCAGTATTTT	CASSLSHTKGTDTQYF
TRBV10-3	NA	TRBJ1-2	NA	TGTGCCACCAACGGGGACACAAGCTATGGCTACACCTTC	CATNGDTSYGYTF
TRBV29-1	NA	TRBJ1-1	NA	TGCAGCTCGGGGGGCGCGGGGGACACTGAAGCTTTCTTT	CSSGGAGDTEAFF
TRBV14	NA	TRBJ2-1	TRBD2	TGTGCCAGCAGCCAACAACTAGCGGGACTCTACAATGAGCAGTTCTTC	CASSQQLAGLYNEQFF
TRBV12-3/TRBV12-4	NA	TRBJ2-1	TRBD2	TGTGCCAGCAGTACTAGACTAGCGGGGGGGCTTGGTGAGCAGTTCTTC	CASSTRLAGGLGEQFF
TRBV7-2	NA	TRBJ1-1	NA	TGTGCCAGCAGCTTTTTGATCGGCACTGAAGCTTTCTTT	CASSFLIGTEAFF
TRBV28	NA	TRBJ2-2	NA	TGTGCCAGCAGTCCCAAGAGACAGGTCGGGGAGCTGTTTTTT	CASSPKRQVGELFF
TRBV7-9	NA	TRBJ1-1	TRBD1	TGTGCCAGCAGCTTAGGAGGGACAGGGGTGACTGAAGCTTTCTTT	CASSLGGTGVTEAFF
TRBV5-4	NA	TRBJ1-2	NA	TGTGCCAGCAGCTTGTGGTTCCCCTCGGGGCACACCTTC	CASSLWFPSGHTF
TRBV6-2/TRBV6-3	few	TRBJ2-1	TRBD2	TGTGCCAGCAGAGTAGCGGGAGGGTCCAATTCCGAGCAGTTCTTC	CASRVAGGSNSEQFF
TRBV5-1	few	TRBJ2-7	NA	TGCGCCAGCAGCCCGCACAAAGACGAGCAGTACTTC	CASSPHKDEQYF
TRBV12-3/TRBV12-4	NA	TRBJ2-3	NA	TGTGCCAGCAGTCCTAATGGCAGGGCTGCAGATACGCAGTATTTT	CASSPNGRAADTQYF
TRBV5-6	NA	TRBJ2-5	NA	TGTGCCAGCAGCTTTCTTCAGCCTAGCCCGTACCAAGAGACCCAGTACTTC	CASSFLQPSPYQETQYF
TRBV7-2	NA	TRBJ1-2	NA	TGTGCCAGCAGCCTACGGACAGACCGCTATGGCTACACCTTC	CASSLRTDRYGYTF
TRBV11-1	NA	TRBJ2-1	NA	TGTGCCAGCAGCTTCCGGGACAAGTCCTACAATGAGCAGTTCTTC	CASSFRDKSYNEQFF
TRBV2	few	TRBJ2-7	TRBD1	TGTGCCAGCAGTCCTCCCGGGACAGGGAGAAACGAGCAGTACTTC	CASSPPGTGRNEQYF
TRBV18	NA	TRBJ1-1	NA	TGTGCCAGCTCCAATCAGAGCAGAGGAGCTTTCTTT	CASSNQSRGAFF
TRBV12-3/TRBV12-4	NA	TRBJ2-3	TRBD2	TGTGCCAGCAGCCCTTATAGCGGGTTCAGCACAGATACGCAGTATTTT	CASSPYSGFSTDTQYF
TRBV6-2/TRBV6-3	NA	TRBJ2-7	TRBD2	TGTGCCAGCAGCGTCATTACTAGCGGGAGGAACTACGAGCAGTACTTC	CASSVITSGRNYEQYF
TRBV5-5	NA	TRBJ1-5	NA	TGTGCCAGCAGCTTTGCCAGCTATAGCAATCAGCCCCAGCATTTT	CASSFASYSNQPQHF
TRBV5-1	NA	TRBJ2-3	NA	TGCGCCAGCAGCTTCGTCTCTAGATCCGGGGGAGATACGCAGTATTTT	CASSFVSRSGGDTQYF
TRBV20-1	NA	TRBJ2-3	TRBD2	TGCAGTGCTAGAGATCTCCTAGCGGGACCAGATACGCAGTATTTT	CSARDLLAGPDTQYF
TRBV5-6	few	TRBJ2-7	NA	TGTGCCAGCAGCTTGGACCTACCGGGACGGACCTACGAGCAGTACTTC	CASSLDLPGRTYEQYF
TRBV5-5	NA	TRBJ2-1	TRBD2	TGTGCCAGCAGCTTGGCGAGGGCGGGAGTTGGGTACAATGAGCAGTTCTTC	CASSLARAGVGYNEQFF
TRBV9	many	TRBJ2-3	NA	TGTGCCAGCAGCGTAGTACCAACAGATACGCAGTATTTT	CASSVVPTDTQYF
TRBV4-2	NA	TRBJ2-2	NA	TGTGCCAGCAGCCAAGAGGACTACCCCACCGGGGAGCTGTTTTTT	CASSQEDYPTGELFF